The T cell receptor (beta chain) described here comes from a study of blood T cell repertoires in COVID-19. Overall study: The samples span acute and convalescent COVID-19 from the United States, Italy and Spain. The analysed material was cDNA or gDNA that came from T cells, B-cell-depleted T cells, or PBMCs.

Methods used by the authors: From reference gene primer amplification, estimates of nucleated cell counts were derived. Profiled with immunoSEQ multiplex PCR; TCRdb holds only in-frame clones, not every one. V and J calls and clone size are copied from that table; D and trimming were computed from the DNA. This table holds fewer than 250,000 clones, about 86% found once. The CDR3 has 16 amino acids. V dropped 4 bases and J dropped 7; count of bases not matched to a gene: 14. Germline assignment: CDR1 MDHEN and CDR2 SYDVKM. This chain connects TRBV28 to TRBJ2-7, with 9 nucleotides matching TRBD1. The receptor was isolated from a woman aged 45-65 years with acute or convalescent COVID-19. Material: peripheral blood. The CDR3 loop is CASSSPWGQGVGEQYF. CDR3 DNA sequence: TGTGCCAGCAGTTCCCCCTGGGGACAGGGAGTGGGTGAGCAGTACTTC.